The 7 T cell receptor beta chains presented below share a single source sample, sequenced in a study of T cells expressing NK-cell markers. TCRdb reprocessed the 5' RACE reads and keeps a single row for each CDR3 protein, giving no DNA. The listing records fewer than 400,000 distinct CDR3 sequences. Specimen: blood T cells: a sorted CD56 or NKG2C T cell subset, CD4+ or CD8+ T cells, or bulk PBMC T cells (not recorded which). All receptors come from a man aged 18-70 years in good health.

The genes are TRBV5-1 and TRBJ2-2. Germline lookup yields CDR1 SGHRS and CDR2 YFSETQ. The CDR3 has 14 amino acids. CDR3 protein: CASRGSRDAGELFF.

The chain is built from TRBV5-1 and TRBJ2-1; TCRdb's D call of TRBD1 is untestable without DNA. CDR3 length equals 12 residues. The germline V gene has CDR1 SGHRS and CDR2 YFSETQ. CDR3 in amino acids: CASSWQGDEQFF.

The CDR3 is CASSKAGGNEQYF. The chain employs TRBV5-1 and TRBJ2-7; TCRdb outputs TRBD1, but without DNA this stays unchecked. Germline V lookup: CDR1 SGHRS, CDR2 YFSETQ. The CDR3 extends over 13 amino acids.

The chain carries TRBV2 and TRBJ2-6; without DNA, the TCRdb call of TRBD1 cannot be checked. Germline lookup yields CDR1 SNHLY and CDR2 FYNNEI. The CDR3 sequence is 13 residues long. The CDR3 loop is CANAGQGGNVLTF.

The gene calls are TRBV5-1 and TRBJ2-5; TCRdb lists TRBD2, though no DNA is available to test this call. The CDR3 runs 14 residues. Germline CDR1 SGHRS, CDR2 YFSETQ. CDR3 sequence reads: CASREGLVVETQYF. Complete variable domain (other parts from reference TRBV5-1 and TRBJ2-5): KAGVTQTPRYLIKTRGQQVTLSCSPISGHRSVSWYQQTPGQGLQFLFEYFSETQRNKGNFPGRFSGRQFSNSRSEMNVSTLELGDSALYLCASREGLVVETQYFGPGTRLLVL.

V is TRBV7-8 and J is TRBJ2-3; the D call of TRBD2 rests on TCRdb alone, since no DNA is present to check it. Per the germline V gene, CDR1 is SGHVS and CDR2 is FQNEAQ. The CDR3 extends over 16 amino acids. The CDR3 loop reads CASSPNRGRVTDTQYF.

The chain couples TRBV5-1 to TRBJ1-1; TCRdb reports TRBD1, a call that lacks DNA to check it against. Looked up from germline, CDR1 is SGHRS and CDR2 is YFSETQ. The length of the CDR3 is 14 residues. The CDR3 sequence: CASSGTRGRTEAFF.